Listed here are 22 T cell receptor beta chains from one sample, sequenced in a study of T cell clones after liver transplantation. Libraries were prepared by immunoSEQ multiplex PCR; TCRdb keeps only in-frame clonotypes and omits some of them. The sample shows 50,000 to 60,000 clones, about 70% of them seen only once. The source material was CD4+ T cells from blood, sampled at the 22-month timepoint. The receptor source for this set is a human patient who received a liver transplant. Some T cells may be supplied by the graft donor.

The rearrangement uses TRBV6-1 and TRBJ2-1; D unclear. CDR1 and CDR2 from the germline V gene are MNHNS and SASEGT. CDR3 length: 15 residues. V gave up 3 bases and J gave up 0 bases, with 9 bases separating them. The CDR3 is CASSDGRSSYNEQFF. CDR3 nucleotides: TGTGCCAGCAGTGATGGTAGGAGCTCCTACAATGAGCAGTTCTTC.

The chain is built from TRBV18 and TRBJ2-7, with a tentative D call TRBD1 (6 bases). Germline V lookup: CDR1 KGHSH, CDR2 LQKENI. V lost 2 bases and J 0 bases, leaving 8 bases between the germline ends. The CDR3 covers 14 residues. For the CDR3, the DNA is TGTGCCAGCTCACCAGGGACAAACTCCTACGAGCAGTACTTC. Translation: CASSPGTNSYEQYF.

The rearrangement links TRBV9 to TRBJ2-7; TRBD2 aligns across 7 bases. Unmatched junction bases numbered 10, after V lost 4 bases and J lost 3 bases. Germline values: CDR1 SGDLS, CDR2 YYNGEE. This CDR3 spans 15 amino acids. Here the CDR3 reads CASSHGGRGNYEQYF. CDR3 DNA: TGTGCCAGCAGCCACGGGGGGAGAGGGAACTACGAGCAGTACTTC.

The chain has TRBV21-1 and TRBJ1-1; no check of the table's D call, TRBD1, against the DNA was made. TRBV21-1 has pseudogene status. This CDR3 is built from 15 residues. Here the CDR3 DNA reads TGTGCCAGCAGTTACAGGGCATTTATGAACACTGAAGCTTTCTTT. Its translation is CASSYRAFMNTEAFF.

This clone was observed a handful of times. Here the CDR3 DNA reads TGTGCCAGCAGCTTGGCAGCTGGGAGGGGTGTGAACACTGAAGCTTTCTTT. Protein product: CASSLAAGRGVNTEAFF. The chain joins TRBV5-8 to TRBJ1-1; possibly TRBD1 for D (5 bases). In germline, CDR1 is SGHTS, CDR2 YDEGEE. Trimming removed 0 bases from V and 0 bases from J, with 15 bases in between. The CDR3 runs to 17 residues. The full variable domain, in which reference TRBV5-8 and TRBJ1-1 provide the parts outside the CDR3, is EAGVTQSPTHLIKTRGQQATLRCSPISGHTSVYWYQQALGLGLQFLLWYDEGEERNRGNFPPRFSGRQFPNYSSELNVNALELEDSALYLCASSLAAGRGVNTEAFFGQGTRLTVV.

The V and J genes are TRBV10-2 and TRBJ1-5; no clear D gene. Germline assignment: CDR1 WSHSY and CDR2 SAAADI. V lost 2 bases to trimming and J lost 7 bases, with 12 bases between them. The CDR3 has 14 residues. The CDR3 loop reads CASSEATGLQPQHF. CDR3 coding DNA: TGCGCCAGCAGTGAGGCGACGGGCCTACAGCCCCAGCATTTT.

In its sample, this clone was seen a few times. This chain links TRBV7-2 with TRBJ1-1; D remains unclear. Trimming took 2 bases from V and 1 from J, leaving 8 bases between them. Germline CDR1 SGHTA, CDR2 FQGNSA. The CDR3 is 14 amino acids. The CDR3 loop is CASSLYAGNTEAFF. CDR3 DNA sequence: TGTGCCAGCAGCTTATACGCGGGGAACACTGAAGCTTTCTTT.

This clone occurred once. The chain is built from TRBV28 and TRBJ1-2; tentatively, D is TRBD1 (6 bases). The CDR3 has 13 residues. Germline assignment: CDR1 MDHEN and CDR2 SYDVKM. Between the trimmed V and J ends, which lost 8 bases and 1 base, there was a span of 11 bases. CDR3 protein: CASWTASNYGYTF. As DNA, the CDR3 is TGTGCCAGCTGGACAGCTAGTAACTATGGCTACACCTTC.

This chain joins TRBV19 and TRBJ1-5; possible D gene TRBD1, 6 bases. The CDR3 has 18 residues. Trimming stripped 3 bases from V and 6 bases from J, with 24 bases between. The germline V gene has CDR1 LNHDA and CDR2 SQIVND (reference sequence). The CDR3 coding sequence is TGTGCCAGTAGTATGTACCTGGCGGGGGGCTATGAAAGTCAGCCCCAGCATTTT. It specifies CASSMYLAGGYESQPQHF.

This chain connects TRBV6-6 to TRBJ2-6; TRBD1 or TRBD2 may be the D gene (5 bases each). The germline V gene encodes CDR1 MNHNY and CDR2 SVGAGI (reference sequence). The CDR3 totals 13 residues. The ends were cut back, 5 bases at V and 10 bases at J, with 12 bases in the middle. The CDR3 nucleotides read TGTGCCAGCAGTACCGGGACCCTTAACGTCCTGACTTTC. It is translated as CASSTGTLNVLTF.

This clone was seen repeatedly, ten times or more. The chain combines TRBV4-1 with TRBJ1-6, with unresolved D. The germline V gene has CDR1 MGHRA and CDR2 YSYEKL. This CDR3 region has 17 residues. The V end was cut by 0 bases, the J end by 10 bases, with 19 bases between. CDR3 in DNA: TGCGCCAGCAGCCAAGATCACTTGGAAAGGATATCATCACCCCTCCACTTT. Translated, it gives CASSQDHLERISSPLHF.

This clone appeared a few times. V usage is TRBV7-6 and J usage is TRBJ1-6; D is ambiguous. Trimming took off 5 bases at V and 3 bases at J, with 2 bases between the two ends. Per germline, CDR1 SGHVS and CDR2 FNYEAQ. The CDR3 consists of 12 residues. The CDR3 DNA reads TGTGCCAGCAGCCTCTATAATTCACCCCTCCACTTT. Translated, it gives CASSLYNSPLHF. The whole variable domain, filled in from reference TRBV7-6 and TRBJ1-6, reads GAGVSQSPRYKVTKRGQDVALRCDPISGHVSLYWYRQALGQGPEFLTYFNYEAQQDKSGLPNDRFSAERPEGSISTLTIQRTEQRDSAMYRCASSLYNSPLHFGNGTRLTVT.

There are many counts of this clone. In nucleotides, the CDR3 is TGTGCCAGCAGCTTTCAGGATAGCAATCAGCCCCAGCATTTT. This gives the protein CASSFQDSNQPQHF. This chain connects TRBV7-9 to TRBJ1-5; D unresolved. The CDR3 is 14 residues long. Between the trimmed V and J ends, which lost 3 bases and 0 bases, there was a span of 6 bases. CDR1 is SEHNR, CDR2 FQNEAQ, per germline (reference sequence).

This clone was recorded a few times. The chain recombines TRBV2 with TRBJ1-5, with D tentatively TRBD1 (5 bases). Germline V gene lookup returns CDR1 SNHLY and CDR2 FYNNEI. This CDR3 region has 15 residues. V shed 0 bases and J shed 7 bases, with 13 bases lying between them. This CDR3 is CASSEARGAGQPQHF. Here the CDR3 DNA reads TGTGCCAGCAGTGAAGCGAGGGGCGCCGGGCAGCCCCAGCATTTT.

The V gene is TRBV6-5, the J gene TRBJ2-2, with 7 bases fitting TRBD1. V dropped 2 bases and J dropped 5; count of bases not matched to a gene: 8. CDR3 length: 16 residues. The V gene's germline CDR1 is MNHEY and CDR2 SVGAGI. The CDR3 sequence: CASSYLEGRGTGELFF. CDR3 sequence (DNA): TGTGCCAGCAGTTACCTCGAGGGCAGGGGGACCGGGGAGCTGTTTTTT.

The V and J genes are TRBV9 and TRBJ2-1; tentatively, D is TRBD2 (6 bases). This CDR3 contains 15 residues. V was shortened by 0 bases and J by 3 bases, with 10 bases between the two germline ends. CDR1 and CDR2 from the germline V gene are SGDLS and YYNGEE. The CDR3 protein is CASSVGDSVYNEQFF. DNA for the CDR3: TGTGCCAGCAGCGTAGGGGACTCCGTCTACAATGAGCAGTTCTTC.

This clone was counted only a few times. This sequence joins TRBV4-1 and TRBJ2-4; D not resolved. Germline V lookup: CDR1 MGHRA, CDR2 YSYEKL. The CDR3 spans 12 residues. V was shortened by 1 base and J by 9 bases, with 7 bases between the two germline ends. The CDR3 DNA reads as TGCGCCAGCAGCCAAGCAGGTGGCATTCAGTACTTC. Translation gives CASSQAGGIQYF.

The V gene is TRBV2, the J gene TRBJ2-2; tentative D call: TRBD1 (6 bases). Between the trimmed V and J ends, which lost 7 bases and 0 bases, there was a span of 15 bases. CDR3 length: 16 residues. CDR1 and CDR2 (germline): SNHLY, FYNNEI. The DNA of the CDR3 is TGTGCCAGCATGAACAGGGAGATCCCGAACACCGGGGAGCTGTTTTTT. Translated: CASMNREIPNTGELFF.

The rearrangement uses TRBV6-1 and TRBJ1-2; 7 bases are shared with TRBD1. J gave up 8 bases and V 1 base, and 16 bases lay outside the gene matches. This CDR3 has 17 residues. Germline values: CDR1 MNHNS, CDR2 SASEGT. CDR3 DNA: TGTGCCAGCAGTGAAGTGGGGTCCCCGAGACAGGGAGGAGGCTACACCTTC. This sequence encodes CASSEVGSPRQGGGYTF.

V gene TRBV10-3 combines with J gene TRBJ2-7; D is uncertain. V lost 2 bases to trimming and J lost 7 bases, with 18 bases between them. CDR1 is ENHRY and CDR2 is SYGVKD in the germline V gene. CDR3 length: 15 amino acids. The CDR3 coding sequence is TGTGCCATCAGTGAGGGTTTCGATTCAACGTGGGAGCAGTACTTC. Its translation: CAISEGFDSTWEQYF.

The chain has TRBV7-9 and TRBJ2-3; 12 nucleotides agree with TRBD1. With 4 bases clipped from V and 6 bases from J, the junction kept 8 bases outside the gene matches. CDR3 length: 16 residues. Germline V CDR1 and CDR2: SEHNR, FQNEAQ (reference sequence). The CDR3 DNA reads as TGTGCCAGCAGCTCCGGGACAGGGGGCCCCTGGGATACGCAGTATTTT. This sequence encodes CASSSGTGGPWDTQYF.

The V and J genes are TRBV7-9 and TRBJ1-2; D gene ambiguous. The CDR3 is 12 amino acids. The V end was cut by 6 bases, the J end by 5 bases, with 10 bases between. Per germline, CDR1 SEHNR and CDR2 FQNEAQ (reference sequence). This CDR3 reads CASSLDGYGYTF. The CDR3 coding sequence is TGTGCCAGCAGTCTCGATGGATATGGCTACACCTTC.